A single sample gave rise to the 19 T cell receptor beta chains below, sequenced in a study of blood T cell repertoires in COVID-19. Sequencing was performed with immunoSEQ multiplex PCR; in TCRdb, only in-frame clones are kept and a portion is missing. The sample shows about 280,000 clones, 89% of them seen only once. The specimen was peripheral blood. All receptors come from a man aged 45-65 years with acute or convalescent COVID-19.

The rearrangement links TRBV30 to TRBJ1-1; no clear D gene. Looked up from germline, CDR1 is GTSNPN and CDR2 is SVGIG (reference sequence). The CDR3 is made up of 11 amino acids. V gave up 0 bases and J gave up 6 bases, with 5 bases separating them. CDR3 sequence (DNA): TGTGCCTGGAGTGTGTTAGCTGAAGCTTTCTTT. It specifies CAWSVLAEAFF.

This sequence joins TRBV5-1 and TRBJ1-5, with D perhaps matching TRBD1 (6 bases). V was cut by 5 bases and J by 4 bases, with 10 bases left in between. The CDR3 covers 13 residues. Germline assignment: CDR1 SGHRS and CDR2 YFSETQ. The CDR3 sequence: CASRPDSNQPQHF. CDR3 sequence (DNA): TGCGCCAGCAGACCGGACAGTAATCAGCCCCAGCATTTT.

J is TRBJ1-4 and V is TRBV7-9; 8 bases line up with TRBD1. Germline V CDR1 and CDR2: SEHNR, FQNEAQ (reference sequence). J gave up 11 bases and V 4 bases, and 6 bases lay outside the gene matches. The CDR3 has 13 residues. CDR3 in DNA: TGTGCCAGCAGCTCAGACAGGGGTGGGAAACTGTTTTTT. Amino acids: CASSSDRGGKLFF.

The V and J genes are TRBV19 and TRBJ2-1; 8 bases match TRBD2. Trimming at V came to 3 bases and at J to 1 base, leaving 2 bases not matched to a gene. This CDR3 has 15 residues. Germline CDR1 LNHDA, CDR2 SQIVND (reference sequence). The CDR3: CASSMSGGSYNEQFF. The CDR3 bases are TGTGCCAGTAGTATGTCGGGGGGGTCCTACAATGAGCAGTTCTTC.

This clone is a singleton in its sample. V and J are TRBV19 and TRBJ2-7; D gene unclear. Trimming took 0 bases from V and 1 from J, leaving 4 bases between them. In germline, CDR1 is LNHDA, CDR2 SQIVND (reference sequence). This CDR3 is built from 13 residues. The CDR3 here is CASSIDPSYEQYF. DNA of the CDR3: TGTGCCAGTAGTATAGATCCGTCCTACGAGCAGTACTTC. The entire variable domain, with the rest obtained from reference TRBV19 and TRBJ2-7, is as follows: DGGITQSPKYLFRKEGQNVTLSCEQNLNHDAMYWYRQDPGQGLRLIYYSQIVNDFQKGDIAEGYSVSREKKESFPLTVTSAQKNPTAFYLCASSIDPSYEQYFGPGTRLTVT.

This clone was detected once. Additional DNA sequences in this sample encode the identical CDR3. V and J are TRBV19 and TRBJ1-1, with 7 bases lining up with TRBD1. CDR1 LNHDA and CDR2 SQIVND come from the germline V gene (reference sequence). Trimming at V came to 4 bases and at J to 3 bases, leaving 2 bases not matched to a gene. CDR3 length: 13 residues. The DNA for the CDR3 is TGTGCCAGTAGTACAGACAGGGACACTGAAGCTTTCTTT. Translation: CASSTDRDTEAFF.

This CDR3 is CASSFQGPPYGYTF. The CDR3 DNA is TGCGCCAGCAGCTTTCAGGGGCCACCCTATGGCTACACCTTC. This rearrangement joins TRBV5-1 to TRBJ1-2, with a tentative D call TRBD1 (6 bases). CDR1 is SGHRS, CDR2 YFSETQ, per germline. The CDR3 is 14 residues long. Trimming removed 2 bases from V and 4 bases from J, with 12 bases in between.

The chain employs TRBV3-1 (or the pseudogene TRBV3-2) and TRBJ2-3, with 11 bases fitting TRBD2. Germline-derived CDR1 and CDR2 are LGHDT and YNNKEL (reference sequence). This CDR3 has 19 amino acids. Germline trimming cut 0 bases from V and 0 bases from J; bases unmatched to any gene: 8. The CDR3 region is CASSQDGGLAGFSTDTQYF. CDR3 DNA: TGTGCCAGCAGCCAAGATGGCGGACTAGCGGGCTTTAGCACAGATACGCAGTATTTT.

This chain links TRBV9 with TRBJ1-6; D remains unclear. This CDR3 comprises 15 residues. Trimming shortened V by 4 bases and J by 10 bases, and 18 bases separated the two germline ends. Germline CDR1 SGDLS, CDR2 YYNGEE. This CDR3 is CASSPSGEAVSPLHF. The DNA of the CDR3 is TGTGCCAGCAGCCCCAGCGGCGAAGCGGTGTCACCCCTCCACTTT.

This rearrangement joins TRBV11-1 to TRBJ2-7; TRBD1 is a possible D gene (6 bases). Trimming stripped 2 bases from V and 5 bases from J, with 13 bases between. Germline CDR1 SGHAT, CDR2 FQDESV (reference sequence). This CDR3 is 14 amino acids long. CDR3 DNA sequence: TGTGCCAGCAGCTTACAGCGGACAGTACACGAGCAGTACTTC. It encodes CASSLQRTVHEQYF.

This chain links TRBV19 with TRBJ2-3; possible D gene TRBD1, 5 bases. Per germline, CDR1 LNHDA and CDR2 SQIVND (reference sequence). Trimming took 7 bases from V and 0 from J, leaving 17 bases between them. CDR3 length equals 16 residues. In nucleotides, the CDR3 is TGTGCCAGTAACGACCGCGTGGGGCCGAGCACAGATACGCAGTATTTT. Its protein product is CASNDRVGPSTDTQYF.

A few counts support this clone. The rearrangement joins TRBV11-2 to TRBJ1-4, with a possible D match to TRBD1 (5 bases). CDR3 length: 16 residues. Germline V lookup: CDR1 SGHAT, CDR2 FQNNGV. Trimming removed 5 bases at V and 4 bases at J, with 17 bases between. CDR3 sequence: CASSQVGPRLNEKLFF. The CDR3 DNA sequence: TGTGCCAGCAGCCAGGTGGGGCCTCGGCTTAATGAAAAACTGTTTTTT.

V is TRBV6-1 and J is TRBJ2-3; D call uncertain. The V end was cut by 2 bases, the J end by 9 bases, with 12 bases between. This CDR3 has 13 amino acids. Germline CDR1 MNHNS, CDR2 SASEGT. The CDR3 DNA is TGTGCCAGCAGTGAACCTGTGGGCAGAACGCAGTATTTT. Protein product: CASSEPVGRTQYF.

The J gene is TRBJ2-5, the V gene TRBV6-6; 12 bases map to TRBD2. Germline-derived CDR1 and CDR2 are MNHNY and SVGAGI (reference sequence). The J segment lost 1 base and the V segment lost 6 bases, leaving 3 bases of the junction unmatched. The CDR3 has 15 amino acids. The CDR3 spells CASRGLAGSQETQYF. The CDR3 DNA is TGTGCCAGCAGAGGACTAGCGGGGAGCCAAGAGACCCAGTACTTC.

The chain employs TRBV7-9 and TRBJ2-1; 9 bases agree with TRBD1. The CDR3 is 15 amino acids. The germline gives CDR1 SEHNR, CDR2 FQNEAQ (reference sequence). Unmatched junction bases numbered 7, after V lost 3 bases and J lost 7 bases. CDR3 in amino acids: CASSFLGDRANEQFF. The CDR3 region has the DNA TGTGCCAGCAGCTTTCTAGGGGACAGGGCAAATGAGCAGTTCTTC.

This clone was counted only a few times. The chain employs TRBV18 and TRBJ2-7, with no clear D. V lost 3 bases and J lost 1, with 7 bases in between. CDR3 size: 13 residues. Germline-derived CDR1 and CDR2 are KGHSH and LQKENI. CDR3 in amino acids: CASSPALSYEQYF. Written as DNA, the CDR3 is TGTGCCAGCTCACCGGCCCTGTCCTACGAGCAGTACTTC.

The CDR3 DNA reads as TGCGCCAGCAGCTTGGTACCCGACTCGGTCCCCTACGAGCAGTACTTC. Encoded protein: CASSLVPDSVPYEQYF. The rearrangement links TRBV5-1 to TRBJ2-7, with D hard to call. The length of the CDR3 is 16 residues. V dropped 0 bases and J dropped 2 bases, with 15 bases sitting between them. Germline V gives CDR1 SGHRS, CDR2 YFSETQ.

The gene calls are TRBV5-5 and TRBJ2-2, with 9 bases identical to TRBD2. With 0 bases clipped from V and 4 bases from J, the junction kept 7 bases outside the gene matches. The CDR3 length is 17 residues. Germline V lookup: CDR1 SGHKS, CDR2 YYEKEE (reference sequence). CDR3 protein: CASSLAIAGVITGELFF. The CDR3 DNA reads as TGTGCCAGCAGCTTGGCAATAGCGGGGGTTATCACCGGGGAGCTGTTTTTT.

The chain combines TRBV19 with TRBJ1-2; TRBD1 is a possible D gene (6 bases). V gave up 6 bases and J gave up 7 bases, with 24 bases separating them. The CDR3 runs 16 residues. Per germline, CDR1 LNHDA and CDR2 SQIVND (reference sequence). CDR3 protein: CASSITGTGGPGGYTF. In nucleotides, the CDR3 is TGTGCCAGTAGCATTACCGGGACCGGGGGGCCCGGTGGCTACACCTTC.